What follows is one T cell receptor beta chain and its context. Its antigen is not known. With V trimmed by 0 bases and J by 3 bases, 0 bases remained unmatched. This CDR3 comprises 15 residues. CDR1 is GTSNPN, CDR2 SVGIG, per germline (reference sequence). A multiplex PCR was run with 60 Vbeta primers and 13 Jbeta primers. Sequencing used immunoSEQ multiplex PCR; TCRdb keeps in-frame clones, though not all of them. The sample carries 100,000 or so clones, roughly 72% recorded once. This sample was included in a study of cytomegalovirus exposure and HLA in healthy donors. Overall study: In an early release, HLA-typed donors contributed approximately 82 million unique TCR sequences. Study-wide results and limits: In a later analysis, the majority of CMV-associated beta chains seemingly showed HLA restriction.

The receptor was isolated from a man between 25 and 39 years old in good health and CMV-seropositive. Sequencing input: PBMCs. The V gene is TRBV30, the J gene TRBJ2-2; 11 bases are shared with TRBD2. Written as DNA, the CDR3 is TGTGCCTGGAGTGTACTAGCGGGAGACACCGGGGAGCTGTTTTTT. Protein: CAWSVLAGDTGELFF.